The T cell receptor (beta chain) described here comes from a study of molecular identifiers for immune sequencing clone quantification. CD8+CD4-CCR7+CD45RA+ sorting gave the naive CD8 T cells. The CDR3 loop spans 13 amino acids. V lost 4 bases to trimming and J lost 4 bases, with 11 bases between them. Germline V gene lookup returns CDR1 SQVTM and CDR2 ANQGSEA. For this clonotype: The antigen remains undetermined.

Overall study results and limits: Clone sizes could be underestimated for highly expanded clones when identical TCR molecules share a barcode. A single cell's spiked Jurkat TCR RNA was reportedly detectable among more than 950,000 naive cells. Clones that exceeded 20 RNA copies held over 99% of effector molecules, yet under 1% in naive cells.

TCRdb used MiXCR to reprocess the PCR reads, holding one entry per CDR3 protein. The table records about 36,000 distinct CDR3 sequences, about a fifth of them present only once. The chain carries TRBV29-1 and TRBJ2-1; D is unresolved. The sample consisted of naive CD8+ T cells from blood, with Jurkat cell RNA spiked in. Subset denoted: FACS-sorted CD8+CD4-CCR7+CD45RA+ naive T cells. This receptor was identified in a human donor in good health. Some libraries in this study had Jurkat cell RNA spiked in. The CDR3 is CSVVDTSYNEQFF. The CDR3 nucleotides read TGCAGCGTTGTAGATACCTCTTACAATGAGCAGTTCTTC.